This is a list of T cell receptor beta chains from one sample in a study of T cell responses to AZD1222 COVID-19 vaccine. Profiled with immunoSEQ multiplex PCR; TCRdb holds only in-frame clones, not every one. The table records about 85,000 clones, around 85% of them present only once. The material sequenced was peripheral blood, taken on day 0 of AZD1222 vaccination. The receptors were gathered from an adult in good health. Both conserved end residues are part of each CDR3. A D gene is named only where the DNA matches it firmly. Clone size is shown for a subset of rows, as once, few, many or a class of expanded clone.

abundance | j_gene | v_gene | d_gene | CDR3nt | CDR3aa
. | TRBJ1-1 | TRBV19 | TRBD1 | TGTGCCAGTTGGGGGGGACAGTTGACTTTAGGAGCTTTCTTT | CASWGGQLTLGAFF
. | TRBJ2-7 | TRBV19 | TRBD1 | TGTGCCAGTAGCCCGACAGGGACCTACGAGCAGTACTTC | CASSPTGTYEQYF
. | TRBJ2-1 | TRBV3-1/TRBV3-2 | TRBD2 | TGTGCCAGTAATAGCGGGGGGAACAATGAGCAGTTCTTC | CASNSGGNNEQFF
once | TRBJ2-6 | TRBV4-1 | TRBD1 | TGCGCCAGCAGCCAAGGTACTCCGGGACAGGGGGCGGCTGGGGCCAACGTCCTGACTTTC | CASSQGTPGQGAAGANVLTF
. | TRBJ2-1 | TRBV18 | TRBD2 | TGTGCCAGCTCACCTCCGACTAGCGGGGTACCCTACAATGAGCAGTTCTTC | CASSPPTSGVPYNEQFF
. | TRBJ1-3 | TRBV27 | . | TGTGCCAGCACCCAGGGCCCTGGAAACACCATATATTTT | CASTQGPGNTIYF
. | TRBJ2-1 | TRBV4-1 | TRBD1 | TGCGCCAGCAGCCCCAGACAGGGGTTGTCCAGCTACAATGAGCAGTTCTTC | CASSPRQGLSSYNEQFF
. | TRBJ2-7 | TRBV3-1/TRBV3-2 | TRBD2 | TGTGCCAGCAGCGCTAGCGGGAGGGGAACCTACGAGCAGTACTTC | CASSASGRGTYEQYF
. | TRBJ2-7 | TRBV9 | TRBD1 | TGTGCCAGCAGCCGATCGACAGGGCTCCCCTACGAGCAGTACTTC | CASSRSTGLPYEQYF
. | TRBJ2-3 | TRBV6-1 | . | TGTGCCAGCAGTGAAACGGGGGCAGCTCGGGATACGCAGTATTTT | CASSETGAARDTQYF
. | TRBJ2-5 | TRBV12-5 | TRBD1 | TGTGCTAGTGGTTTGGGACAGGGGGGCCAAGAGACCCAGTACTTC | CASGLGQGGQETQYF
. | TRBJ2-1 | TRBV27 | TRBD2 | TGTGCCAGCAGTTTAGGGGGGGTTTCCTACAATGAGCAGTTCTTC | CASSLGGVSYNEQFF
. | TRBJ1-1 | TRBV18 | . | TGTGCCAGCTCACCGGTCGGGGGACAAGTAGTGACAGCTTTCTTT | CASSPVGGQVVTAFF
. | TRBJ1-2 | TRBV28 | . | TGTGCCAGCAGCTCGGGACAATCGGACTATGGCTACACCTTC | CASSSGQSDYGYTF
. | TRBJ1-1 | TRBV25-1 | . | TGTGCCAGCGGCAGGGGAACGAACACTGAAGCTTTCTTT | CASGRGTNTEAFF
. | TRBJ2-2 | TRBV4-1 | TRBD1 | TGCGCCAGCAGCCTAGGACAGGGTTACACCGGGGAGCTGTTTTTT | CASSLGQGYTGELFF
. | TRBJ1-2 | TRBV5-5 | . | TGTGCCAGCAGCTTGGACGGTTTCTATGGCTACACCTTC | CASSLDGFYGYTF
. | TRBJ1-1 | TRBV21-1 | . | TGTGCCAGCAGCACCCCCCACGATAACACTGAAGCTTTCTTT | CASSTPHDNTEAFF
. | TRBJ2-1 | TRBV5-6 | . | TGTGCCAGCAGCATGGAAAGCCTCTCCTACAATGAGCAGTTCTTC | CASSMESLSYNEQFF
. | TRBJ2-7 | TRBV24-1 | . | TGTGCCACCAGTGACCCGGACAGCCCCTACGAGCAGTACTTC | CATSDPDSPYEQYF
. | TRBJ1-2 | TRBV27 | TRBD1 | TGTGCCAGCAGTCCACAGGGGACCTATGGCTACACCTTC | CASSPQGTYGYTF
. | TRBJ2-1 | TRBV5-6 | . | TGTGCCAGCAGCCCTGAGGTGGGTGAGCAGTTCTTC | CASSPEVGEQFF
. | TRBJ2-7 | TRBV2 | . | TGTGCCAGCAGTGAGGAGGCAGGGTGGGCCTCCTACGAGCAGTACTTC | CASSEEAGWASYEQYF
. | TRBJ1-1 | TRBV4-3 | TRBD1 | TGCGCCAGCAGTCTAACTACGGACAGGGTTGGGATCGAAGCTTTCTTT | CASSLTTDRVGIEAFF
. | TRBJ2-3 | TRBV5-4 | TRBD2 | TGTGCCGCCTCGACTAGCGGGGCGCTATCGAGATCCGGAGATACGCAGTATTTT | CAASTSGALSRSGDTQYF
. | TRBJ1-2 | TRBV4-1 | . | TGCGCCAGCAGAGGCGGGACAAACTATGGCTACACCTTC | CASRGGTNYGYTF
. | TRBJ1-2 | TRBV11-2 | TRBD1 | TGTGCCAGCAGCTTAGTATCACAGGGGAAGGATGGCTACACCTTC | CASSLVSQGKDGYTF
few | TRBJ1-1 | TRBV19 | . | TGTGCCAGTAGCCGGGGGCAGATGAACACTGAAGCTTTCTTT | CASSRGQMNTEAFF
. | TRBJ1-4 | TRBV4-3 | TRBD1 | TGCGCCAGCAGCGTTAACAGGGGGCTTGGGGAAAAACTGTTTTTT | CASSVNRGLGEKLFF
. | TRBJ1-3 | TRBV5-5 | . | TGTGCCAGCAGCGCACCCAGGGACCCCTCTGGAAACACCATATATTTT | CASSAPRDPSGNTIYF
. | TRBJ1-4 | TRBV28 | TRBD1 | TGTGCCAGCAGTTTACTGGTCAGGGGGCGAATTAACGTTAGGGATGAAAAACTGTTTTTT | CASSLLVRGRINVRDEKLFF
. | TRBJ2-7 | TRBV19 | . | TGTGCCAGTAGTAAGGACGGACGGAACTACGAGCAGTACTTC | CASSKDGRNYEQYF
. | TRBJ1-1 | TRBV30 | . | TGTGCCTGGAGTGTTACAGCGCCGAACACTGAAGCTTTCTTT | CAWSVTAPNTEAFF
. | TRBJ2-5 | TRBV6-5 | TRBD1 | TGTGCCAGCAGTTCCGGGACAGGGGGGGATTGGGAGACCCAGTACTTC | CASSSGTGGDWETQYF
. | TRBJ2-3 | TRBV5-1 | . | TGCGCCAGCAGCCCAACGGGGCAGCTCACAGATACGCAGTATTTT | CASSPTGQLTDTQYF
. | TRBJ1-6 | TRBV19 | . | TGTGCCAGTAGGGCGGACTCGAGCTCCTATAATTCACCCCTCCACTTT | CASRADSSSYNSPLHF
. | TRBJ1-3 | TRBV3-1/TRBV3-2 | . | TGTGCCAGCAGCCAGACAGACTCTGGAAACACCATATATTTT | CASSQTDSGNTIYF
. | TRBJ1-4 | TRBV5-1 | TRBD1 | TGCGCCAGCAGCTTCAACCCACAGGGGGAAGGTGAAAAACTGTTTTTT | CASSFNPQGEGEKLFF
. | TRBJ1-6 | TRBV3-1/TRBV3-2 | . | TGTGCCAGCAGCGTTCTAGTAGATTCACCCCTCCACTTT | CASSVLVDSPLHF
. | TRBJ2-7 | TRBV4-3 | TRBD1 | TGCGCCAGCAGCCAAGCGGGGACAGGCTACGAGCAGTACTTC | CASSQAGTGYEQYF
. | TRBJ1-5 | TRBV19 | TRBD1 | TGTGCCAGTAGTCAACGGGACAGGGGTGGCAATCAGCCCCAGCATTTT | CASSQRDRGGNQPQHF
. | TRBJ1-1 | TRBV21-1 | . | TGTGCCAGCAGCGATCCGGGACATAACACTGAAGCTTTCTTT | CASSDPGHNTEAFF
. | TRBJ1-5 | TRBV28 | . | TGTGCCAGTAAAAGGGGTGATCAGCCCCAGCATTTT | CASKRGDQPQHF